The rows below give T cell receptor beta chains drawn from one sample of a study of blood T cells in healthy people across ages. TCRdb re-derived calls from the 5' RACE reads in MiXCR, one entry per CDR3 protein. The data show 1.5 million to 2 million distinct CDR3 sequences, 30% to 40% seen once. The sequencing input was blood. These receptors originate from a woman younger than 45 in good health. Both conserved end residues are part of each CDR3. The order of the fields is V gene, D gene, clone size, J gene, CDR3 DNA, CDR3 protein. D genes are given only for firm matches. Not all rows give a size; the values are once, few, many and, for expanded clones, a class.

>TRBV4-1|TRBD2|once|TRBJ2-7
TGCGCCAGCAGCCAAGTTCTAGCGGGGACCACATACGAGCAGTACTTC
CASSQVLAGTTYEQYF
>TRBV27|TRBD1|NA|TRBJ2-1
TGTGCCAGCAGTTTCGCCCTAACAGGGGTGGGTGAGCAGTTCTTC
CASSFALTGVGEQFF
>TRBV10-3|NA|NA|TRBJ1-5
TGTGCCATCAGTGACCAGGGCCAGGGCAATCAGCCCCAGCATTTT
CAISDQGQGNQPQHF
>TRBV12-3/TRBV12-4|NA|NA|TRBJ2-6
TGTGCCAGCAGTTTGAGACAGGCAGTTTTATCTGGGGCCAACGTCCTGACTTTC
CASSLRQAVLSGANVLTF
>TRBV12-3/TRBV12-4|NA|many|TRBJ2-7
TGTGCCAGCAGTTTGGACAGCGGGGCCATCGAGTACTTC
CASSLDSGAIEYF
>TRBV7-3|NA|few|TRBJ2-5
TGTGCCAGCAGCGCCTCCGGGACCCATCAAGGAAAGACCCAGTACTTC
CASSASGTHQGKTQYF
>TRBV5-1|NA|NA|TRBJ1-2
TGCGCCAGCAGCTTGACGCCGTGGGCTGGCTACACCTTC
CASSLTPWAGYTF
>TRBV4-1|TRBD2|NA|TRBJ2-5
TGCGCCAGCAGCCAAGATGGGCTAGCGGGGGTAGAGACCCAGTACTTC
CASSQDGLAGVETQYF
>TRBV20-1|TRBD2|NA|TRBJ2-3
TGCAGTGCTAGAGGGACTAGCGGGAGCAGAGATACGCAGTATTTT
CSARGTSGSRDTQYF
>TRBV20-1|NA|NA|TRBJ1-2
TGCAGTGCCCTAGACCGGACAAGAGGTGGTGGCTACACCTTC
CSALDRTRGGGYTF
>TRBV20-1|NA|NA|TRBJ1-1
TGCAGTGCTAGAGTTCCAGGGGAGAACACTGAAGCTTTCTTT
CSARVPGENTEAFF
>TRBV30|NA|few|TRBJ2-7
TGTGCCTGGAGCGGTCATGTGGGGGCGGACGAGCAGTACTTC
CAWSGHVGADEQYF
>TRBV25-1|NA|NA|TRBJ2-7
TGTGCCACCCGCTCCCCCGGGGGTGACTACGAGCAGTACTTC
CATRSPGGDYEQYF
>TRBV12-3/TRBV12-4|NA|NA|TRBJ2-7
TGTGCCAGCACCCTGGCGGTGGGGCTTTCCTACGAGCAGTACTTC
CASTLAVGLSYEQYF
>TRBV4-1|NA|once|TRBJ1-1
TGCGCCAGCAGCCAAGATCTAAGTATGACTGAAGCTTTCTTT
CASSQDLSMTEAFF
>TRBV27|NA|few|TRBJ1-5
TGTGCCGGCAGTTTTCTTGGATCACAGGCAAATCAGCCCCAGCATTTT
CAGSFLGSQANQPQHF
>TRBV12-5|TRBD1|few|TRBJ2-5
TGTGCTAGTGGTTTGCCCCGACAGGGCTGGGAGACCCAGTACTTC
CASGLPRQGWETQYF
>TRBV30|NA|NA|TRBJ1-2
TGTGCCTGGAGTCCCGCATCGCTTTCAGGGGATGGCTACACCTTC
CAWSPASLSGDGYTF
>TRBV7-2|TRBD2|many|TRBJ2-7
TGTGCCAGCAGCTTAGCTAGCGGGGGGCCGAACGAGCAGTACTTC
CASSLASGGPNEQYF
>TRBV10-3|NA|NA|TRBJ2-5
TGTGCCATCGGGAACCCGGTCGGGCGAAAGACCCAGTACTTC
CAIGNPVGRKTQYF
>TRBV28|NA|few|TRBJ2-5
TGTGCCAGCCTAACCCTCCATGGGGGAGGTGAGACCCAGTACTTC
CASLTLHGGGETQYF
>TRBV12-3/TRBV12-4|NA|NA|TRBJ2-1
TGTGCCACCCAACCGGGCCCAAGCAATGAGCAGTTCTTC
CATQPGPSNEQFF
>TRBV6-2/TRBV6-3|NA|NA|TRBJ2-7
TGTGCCGTCACTAGGGGCCCCTACGAGCAGTACTTC
CAVTRGPYEQYF
>TRBV7-6|TRBD2|few|TRBJ2-1
TGTGCCAGCAGCTGGACGGTAGCGGGGGACAATGAGCAGTTCTTC
CASSWTVAGDNEQFF
>TRBV12-3/TRBV12-4|NA|NA|TRBJ2-5
TGTGCCAGCACTCCGTCCCGGCGGGAGACCCAGTACTTC
CASTPSRRETQYF
>TRBV28|TRBD2|few|TRBJ2-5
TGTGCCAGCAGTCCCCTTGGACTAGGTGGCCAAGAGACCCAGTACTTC
CASSPLGLGGQETQYF
>TRBV30|NA|few|TRBJ2-7
TGTGCCTGGTCGGACAGAACCTACGAGCAGTACTTC
CAWSDRTYEQYF